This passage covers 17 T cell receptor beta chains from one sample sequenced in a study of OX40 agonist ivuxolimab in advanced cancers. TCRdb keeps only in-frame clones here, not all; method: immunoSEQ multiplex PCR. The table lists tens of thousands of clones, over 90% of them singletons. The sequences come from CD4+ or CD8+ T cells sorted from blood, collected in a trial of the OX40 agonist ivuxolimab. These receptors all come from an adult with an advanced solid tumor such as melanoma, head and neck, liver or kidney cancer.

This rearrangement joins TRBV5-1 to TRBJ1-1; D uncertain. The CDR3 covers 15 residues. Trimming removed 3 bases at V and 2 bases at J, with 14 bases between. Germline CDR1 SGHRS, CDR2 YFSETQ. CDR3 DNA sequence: TGCGCCAGCAGCTCCGGAACGATAGGAAACACTGAAGCTTTCTTT. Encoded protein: CASSSGTIGNTEAFF.

The CDR3 coding sequence is TGTGCCAGCAGCTTGCCCGAAGCCCCACAAGGAAAACTGTTTTTT. Protein sequence: CASSLPEAPQGKLFF. The V gene is TRBV16, the J gene TRBJ1-4; D remains unclear. Germline-derived CDR1 and CDR2 are KGHSY and FQNENV. Trimming pared 5 bases from V and 10 bases from J, leaving 20 bases between. The CDR3 consists of 15 residues. Filled out from reference TRBV16 and TRBJ1-4, the complete variable domain reads GEEVAQTPKHLVRGEGQKAKLYCAPIKGHSYVFWYQQVLKNEFKFLISFQNENVFDETGMPKERFSAKCLPNSPCSLEIQATKLEDSAVYFCASSLPEAPQGKLFFGSGTQLSVL.

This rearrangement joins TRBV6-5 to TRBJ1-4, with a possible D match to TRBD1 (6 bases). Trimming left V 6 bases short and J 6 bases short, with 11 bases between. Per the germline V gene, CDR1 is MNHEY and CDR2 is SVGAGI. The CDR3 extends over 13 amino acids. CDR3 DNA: TGTGCCAGCAGCCAGGGGAGAGATGAAAAACTGTTTTTT. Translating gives CASSQGRDEKLFF.

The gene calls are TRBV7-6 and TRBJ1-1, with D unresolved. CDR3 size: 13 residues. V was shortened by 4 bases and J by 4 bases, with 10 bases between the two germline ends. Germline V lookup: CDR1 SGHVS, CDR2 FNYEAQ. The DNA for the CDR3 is TGTGCCAGCAGCTCCTCGGGTTTCACTGAAGCTTTCTTT. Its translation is CASSSSGFTEAFF.

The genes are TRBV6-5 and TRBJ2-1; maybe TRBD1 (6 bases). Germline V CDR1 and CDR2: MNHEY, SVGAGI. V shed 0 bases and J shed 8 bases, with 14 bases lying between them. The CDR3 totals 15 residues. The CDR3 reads CASSYSIGRGDEQFF. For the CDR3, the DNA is TGTGCCAGCAGTTACTCGATTGGCAGGGGCGATGAGCAGTTCTTC.

The CDR3 protein is CASSESGHTPYEQYF. The CDR3, as DNA: TGTGCCAGCAGTGAATCGGGACACACCCCCTACGAGCAGTACTTC. V usage is TRBV2 and J usage is TRBJ2-7, with D tentatively TRBD1 (6 bases). The V gene's germline CDR1 is SNHLY and CDR2 FYNNEI. V was trimmed by 2 bases and J by 2 bases, leaving 13 bases between them. CDR3 size: 15 residues.

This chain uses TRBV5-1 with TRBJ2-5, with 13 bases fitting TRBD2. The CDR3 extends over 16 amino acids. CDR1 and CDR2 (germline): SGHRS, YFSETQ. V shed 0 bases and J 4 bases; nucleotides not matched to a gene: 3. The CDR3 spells CASSLGGLAGLETQYF. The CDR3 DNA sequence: TGCGCCAGCAGCTTGGGGGGACTAGCGGGGCTAGAGACCCAGTACTTC.

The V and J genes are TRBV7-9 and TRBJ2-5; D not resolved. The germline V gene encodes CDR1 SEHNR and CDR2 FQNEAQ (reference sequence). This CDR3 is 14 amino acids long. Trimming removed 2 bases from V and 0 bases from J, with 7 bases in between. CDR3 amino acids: CASSLPTDQETQYF. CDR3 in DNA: TGTGCCAGCAGCTTACCCACGGACCAAGAGACCCAGTACTTC.

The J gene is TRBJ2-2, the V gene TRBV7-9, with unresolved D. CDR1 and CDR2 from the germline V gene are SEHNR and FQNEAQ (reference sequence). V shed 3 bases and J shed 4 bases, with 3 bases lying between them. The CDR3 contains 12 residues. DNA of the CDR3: TGTGCCAGCAGCTTCGGCACCGGGGAGCTGTTTTTT. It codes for CASSFGTGELFF.

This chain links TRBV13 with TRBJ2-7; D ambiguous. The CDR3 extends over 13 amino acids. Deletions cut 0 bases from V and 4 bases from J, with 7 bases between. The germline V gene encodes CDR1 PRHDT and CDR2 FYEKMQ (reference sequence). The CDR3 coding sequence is TGTGCCAGCAGCTTAGGCTTAGGGTACGAGCAGTACTTC. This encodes CASSLGLGYEQYF.

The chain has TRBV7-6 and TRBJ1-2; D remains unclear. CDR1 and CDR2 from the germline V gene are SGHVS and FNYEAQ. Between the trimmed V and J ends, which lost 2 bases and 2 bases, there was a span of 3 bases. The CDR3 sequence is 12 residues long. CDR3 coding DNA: TGTGCCAGCAGCTTAACAAACTATGGCTACACCTTC. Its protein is CASSLTNYGYTF.

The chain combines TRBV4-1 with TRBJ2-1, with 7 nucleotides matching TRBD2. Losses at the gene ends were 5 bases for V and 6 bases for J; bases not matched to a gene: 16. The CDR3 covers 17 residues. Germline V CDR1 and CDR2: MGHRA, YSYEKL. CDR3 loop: CASSAPREGGPGNEQFF. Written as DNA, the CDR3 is TGCGCCAGCAGCGCACCTAGGGAGGGAGGGCCTGGCAATGAGCAGTTCTTC.

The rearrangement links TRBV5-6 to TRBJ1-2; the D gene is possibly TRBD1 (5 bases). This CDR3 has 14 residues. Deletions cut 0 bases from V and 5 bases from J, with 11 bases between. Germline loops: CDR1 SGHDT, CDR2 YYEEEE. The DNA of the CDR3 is TGTGCCAGCAGCTTGGCCCAGGGCAGGTATGGCTACACCTTC. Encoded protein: CASSLAQGRYGYTF. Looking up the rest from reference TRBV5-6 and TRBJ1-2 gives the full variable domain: DAGVTQSPTHLIKTRGQQVTLRCSPKSGHDTVSWYQQALGQGPQFIFQYYEEEERQRGNFPDRFSGHQFPNYSSELNVNALLLGDSALYLCASSLAQGRYGYTFGSGTRLTVV.

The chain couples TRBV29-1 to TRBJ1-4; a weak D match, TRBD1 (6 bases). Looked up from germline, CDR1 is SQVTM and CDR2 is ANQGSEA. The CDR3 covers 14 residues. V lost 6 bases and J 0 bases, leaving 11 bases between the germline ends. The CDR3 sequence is CSVDSGATNEKLFF. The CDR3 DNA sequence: TGCAGCGTGGACTCAGGGGCAACTAATGAAAAACTGTTTTTT.

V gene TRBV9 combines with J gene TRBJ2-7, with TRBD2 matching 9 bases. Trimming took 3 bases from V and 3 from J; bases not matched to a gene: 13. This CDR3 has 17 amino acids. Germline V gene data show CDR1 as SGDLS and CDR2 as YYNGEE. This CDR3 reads CASSGGGRASKIYEQYF. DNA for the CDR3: TGTGCCAGCAGCGGGGGCGGGAGGGCCTCTAAGATCTACGAGCAGTACTTC.

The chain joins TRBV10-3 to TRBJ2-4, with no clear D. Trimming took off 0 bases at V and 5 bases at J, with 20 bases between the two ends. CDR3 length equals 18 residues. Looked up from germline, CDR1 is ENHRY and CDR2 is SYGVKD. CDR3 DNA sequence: TGTGCCATCAGTGAGTCCATCGGTGGCTCCATGTTCCAAAACATTCAGTACTTC. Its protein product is CAISESIGGSMFQNIQYF.

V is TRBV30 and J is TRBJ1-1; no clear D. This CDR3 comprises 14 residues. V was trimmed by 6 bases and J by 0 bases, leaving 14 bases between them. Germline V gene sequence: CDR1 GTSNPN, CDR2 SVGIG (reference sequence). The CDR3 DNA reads TGTGCCTGTTCCGAGCAGCATCTGAACACTGAAGCTTTCTTT. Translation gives CACSEQHLNTEAFF.